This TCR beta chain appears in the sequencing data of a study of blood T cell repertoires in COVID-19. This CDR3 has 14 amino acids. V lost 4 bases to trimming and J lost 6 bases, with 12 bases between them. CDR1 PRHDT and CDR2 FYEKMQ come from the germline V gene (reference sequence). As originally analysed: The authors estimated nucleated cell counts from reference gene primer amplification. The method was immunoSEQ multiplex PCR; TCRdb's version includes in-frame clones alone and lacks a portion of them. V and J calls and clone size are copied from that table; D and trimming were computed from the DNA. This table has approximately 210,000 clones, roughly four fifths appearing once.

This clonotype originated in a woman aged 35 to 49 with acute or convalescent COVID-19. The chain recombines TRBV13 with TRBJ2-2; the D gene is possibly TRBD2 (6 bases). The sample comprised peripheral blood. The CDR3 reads CASSSTWGAGELFF. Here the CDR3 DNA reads TGTGCCAGCAGCTCAACTTGGGGGGCCGGGGAGCTGTTTTTT.